The 32 T cell receptor beta chains listed next were all sequenced from one sample in a study of cytomegalovirus exposure and HLA in healthy donors. The PCR had 60 Vbeta and 13 Jbeta primers. Data came from immunoSEQ multiplex PCR; TCRdb stores just in-frame clones and leaves some out. In the table there are roughly 97,000 clones, roughly 9.1% of which are singletons. The material sequenced was PBMCs. The receptors here all came from a man in his forties in good health and CMV-seropositive.

With regard to this clone: Other DNA variants within this sample encode the same CDR3. This rearrangement joins TRBV5-1 to TRBJ1-3; D unresolved. The CDR3 runs to 14 residues. Trimming removed 0 bases at V and 1 base at J, with 5 bases between. Germline V gives CDR1 SGHRS, CDR2 YFSETQ. CDR3 region: CASSLGGSGNTIYF. CDR3 bases: TGCGCCAGCAGCTTGGGAGGGTCTGGAAACACCATATATTTT.

This clone was detected only a few times. The genes are TRBV5-6 and TRBJ1-4; D not resolved. The CDR3 contains 13 residues. With 0 bases removed from V and 10 bases from J, the gap between germline ends came to 10 bases. CDR1 is SGHDT, CDR2 YYEEEE, per germline. CDR3 DNA: TGTGCCAGCAGCTTGGGGGCCACGTTAAAACTGTTTTTT. Its protein is CASSLGATLKLFF.

J is TRBJ2-3 and V is TRBV5-1; D may be TRBD2 (6 bases). The CDR3 runs 13 residues. Germline-derived CDR1 and CDR2 are SGHRS and YFSETQ. V was cut by 7 bases and J by 3 bases, with 12 bases left in between. CDR3 in DNA: TGCGCCAGCGGGGACGGGAGTACAGATACGCAGTATTTT. Its translation is CASGDGSTDTQYF. The whole variable domain, remainder taken from reference TRBV5-1 and TRBJ2-3, is KAGVTQTPRYLIKTRGQQVTLSCSPISGHRSVSWYQQTPGQGLQFLFEYFSETQRNKGNFPGRFSGRQFSNSRSEMNVSTLELGDSALYLCASGDGSTDTQYFGPGTRLTVL.

This clone was seen only a few times. This sequence joins TRBV7-9 and TRBJ2-2; the D gene is possibly TRBD1 (5 bases). The germline CDR1 and CDR2 sequences are SEHNR and FQNEAQ (reference sequence). V lost 1 base to trimming and J lost 4 bases, with 10 bases between them. The CDR3 totals 15 residues. The chain's CDR3 is CASSLGQGSTGELFF. In nucleotides, the CDR3 is TGTGCCAGCAGCTTAGGCCAGGGCAGCACCGGGGAGCTGTTTTTT.

V gene TRBV6-5 combines with J gene TRBJ2-1; the match to TRBD2 covers 14 bases. The V segment lost 8 bases and the J segment 7 bases; nucleotides outside the gene matches: 1. Germline V gene data show CDR1 as MNHEY and CDR2 as SVGAGI. The CDR3 consists of 13 residues. CDR3 nucleotide sequence: TGTGCCAGCCGACTAGCGGGAGGGAATGAGCAGTTCTTC. Amino acids: CASRLAGGNEQFF.

This clone qualifies as medium-sized. The chain uses TRBV14 and TRBJ1-2; perhaps TRBD1 as D (5 bases). Germline V lookup: CDR1 SGHDN, CDR2 FVKESK. V was cut by 4 bases and J by 4 bases, with 13 bases left in between. The CDR3 totals 14 residues. In DNA, the CDR3 is TGTGCCAGCAGCCCCCCTAAGGGGTCCTATGGCTACACCTTC. Its translation: CASSPPKGSYGYTF.

The DNA of the CDR3 is TGTGCCAGCAGAGGGACTAGCGGGAGGGCCCCCCATGAGCAGTTCTTC. This translates into CASRGTSGRAPHEQFF. The chain combines TRBV4-2 with TRBJ2-1; 16 bases are shared with TRBD2. V shed 6 bases, J shed 8 bases, and the junction held 7 bases outside the gene matches. CDR1 is LGHNA, CDR2 YNFKEQ, per germline. This CDR3 is 16 amino acids long.

This clone was counted only a few times. The chain carries TRBV9 and TRBJ2-5; 7 bases align to TRBD1. CDR1 SGDLS and CDR2 YYNGEE come from the germline V gene. The V segment lost 0 bases and the J segment 5 bases; nucleotides outside the gene matches: 7. The CDR3 length is 15 residues. CDR3 protein: CASSVGPDRAETQYF. CDR3 in DNA: TGTGCCAGCAGCGTAGGTCCCGACAGGGCGGAGACCCAGTACTTC.

The chain carries TRBV7-2 and TRBJ2-1; perhaps TRBD2 as D (5 bases). This CDR3 comprises 13 residues. Germline V gene sequence: CDR1 SGHTA, CDR2 FQGNSA. V dropped 6 bases and J dropped 5 bases, with 11 bases sitting between them. The DNA of the CDR3 is TGTGCCAGCAGTCGAGGACTGAACAATGAGCAGTTCTTC. Protein: CASSRGLNNEQFF.

The chain carries TRBV28 and TRBJ2-6; possible D gene TRBD1, 6 bases. The germline V gene encodes CDR1 MDHEN and CDR2 SYDVKM. The CDR3 length is 19 residues. Deletions cut 2 bases from V and 0 bases from J, with 17 bases between. The CDR3 bases are TGTGCCAGCAGTTTAACAGTCGGGGACACAAGCTCTGGGGCCAACGTCCTGACTTTC. Its protein is CASSLTVGDTSSGANVLTF.

The table lists this clone with a few counts. V is TRBV7-8 and J is TRBJ2-3; 9 bases agree with TRBD2. CDR3 length: 16 residues. Trimming at V came to 1 base and at J to 5 bases, leaving 7 bases not matched to a gene. CDR1 is SGHVS, CDR2 FQNEAQ, per germline. CDR3 protein: CASSLGRLAVGDTQYF. CDR3 in DNA: TGTGCCAGCAGCTTAGGCCGACTAGCGGTGGGAGATACGCAGTATTTT.

The chain combines TRBV27 with TRBJ1-1; 7 bases agree with TRBD1. Germline V lookup: CDR1 MNHEY, CDR2 SMNVEV (reference sequence). This CDR3 comprises 15 residues. V was pared by 2 bases and J by 3 bases, with 6 bases of the junction left unmatched. The chain's CDR3 is CASSLEGAYDTEAFF. In nucleotides, the CDR3 is TGTGCCAGCAGTTTAGAGGGGGCATACGACACTGAAGCTTTCTTT.

This clone was picked up a small number of times. The CDR3: CASSPPTSDSYNEQFF. CDR3 nucleotide sequence: TGCGCCAGCAGCCCCCCTACTAGCGACTCCTACAATGAGCAGTTCTTC. This rearrangement joins TRBV5-1 to TRBJ2-1, with 7 bases matching TRBD2. The CDR3 covers 16 residues. V shed 4 bases and J 0 bases; nucleotides not matched to a gene: 7. Per the germline V gene, CDR1 is SGHRS and CDR2 is YFSETQ.

A few counts support this clone. The rearrangement joins TRBV27 to TRBJ2-7; 11 nucleotides match TRBD2. CDR3 length: 18 residues. Germline V gene lookup returns CDR1 MNHEY and CDR2 SMNVEV (reference sequence). V lost 0 bases, J lost 6 bases, and 13 bases stayed unmatched. Written as DNA, the CDR3 is TGTGCCAGCAGTTTATCCGGGGCTAGCGGGAGGATCCTGGGCGAGCAGTACTTC. It yields the protein CASSLSGASGRILGEQYF.

This chain's CDR3 is CASSRGLSDTEAFF. The CDR3, as DNA: TGTGCCAGCAGCCGGGGACTTTCCGACACTGAAGCTTTCTTT. The chain carries TRBV9 and TRBJ1-1, with TRBD1 as a possible D gene (5 bases). CDR3 length: 14 residues. Trimming took off 4 bases at V and 3 bases at J, with 13 bases between the two ends. The germline gives CDR1 SGDLS, CDR2 YYNGEE.

In this sample, this clone turned up a few times. The rearrangement joins TRBV6-6 to TRBJ1-2, with a tentative D call TRBD1 (5 bases). Germline-derived CDR1 and CDR2 are MNHNY and SVGAGI (reference sequence). V was trimmed by 0 bases and J by 4 bases, leaving 15 bases between them. The CDR3 is 16 amino acids. The CDR3 is CASSYSMGGGSYGYTF. The CDR3 DNA reads as TGTGCCAGCAGTTACTCGATGGGGGGAGGATCCTATGGCTACACCTTC.

In this sample, this clone turned up a few times. The chain carries TRBV7-8 and TRBJ1-5, with D unclear. Trimming removed 2 bases at V and 5 bases at J, with 7 bases between. CDR3 length equals 13 residues. Per germline, CDR1 SGHVS and CDR2 FQNEAQ. CDR3 sequence reads: CASSLKSDQPQHF. The CDR3 region has the DNA TGTGCCAGCAGCTTAAAGAGTGATCAGCCCCAGCATTTT.

The J gene is TRBJ2-7, the V gene TRBV4-1, with 9 bases aligning to TRBD1. The CDR3 consists of 16 residues. Germline CDR1 is MGHRA and CDR2 is YSYEKL. V shed 1 base, J shed 3 bases, and the junction held 7 bases outside the gene matches. CDR3 protein: CASSQGGGQGNYEQYF. CDR3 DNA: TGCGCCAGCAGCCAAGGAGGGGGACAGGGAAACTACGAGCAGTACTTC.

The chain employs TRBV11-2 and TRBJ2-1; TRBD2 is a possible D gene (6 bases). CDR1 is SGHAT and CDR2 is FQNNGV in the germline V gene. The CDR3 spans 14 residues. V lost 7 bases, J lost 4 bases, and 14 bases lay in between. Here the CDR3 DNA reads TGTGCCAGCACCGGGGGATCAGCATACAATGAGCAGTTCTTC. This sequence encodes CASTGGSAYNEQFF.

As regards this clone: The sample holds other DNA sequences that translate to the same CDR3. V usage is TRBV5-1 and J usage is TRBJ2-7; D may be TRBD2 (6 bases). V dropped 4 bases and J dropped 0 bases, with 17 bases sitting between them. Germline assignment: CDR1 SGHRS and CDR2 YFSETQ. The CDR3 totals 16 residues. The CDR3 sequence is CASSRGGGGSSYEQYF. CDR3 DNA sequence: TGCGCCAGCAGCAGGGGAGGTGGGGGTAGCTCCTACGAGCAGTACTTC.

J is TRBJ2-1 and V is TRBV5-1; D is unclear. The CDR3 is made up of 16 amino acids. CDR1 is SGHRS, CDR2 YFSETQ, per germline. Trimming took off 2 bases at V and 0 bases at J, with 12 bases between the two ends. The CDR3 loop reads CASSFTGSLSYNEQFF. The CDR3 DNA follows: TGCGCCAGCAGCTTCACCGGGTCCCTCTCCTACAATGAGCAGTTCTTC. The variable domain in full, completed from reference TRBV5-1 and TRBJ2-1, reads KAGVTQTPRYLIKTRGQQVTLSCSPISGHRSVSWYQQTPGQGLQFLFEYFSETQRNKGNFPGRFSGRQFSNSRSEMNVSTLELGDSALYLCASSFTGSLSYNEQFFGPGTRLTVL.

This clone was observed a handful of times. The chain joins TRBV5-1 to TRBJ1-4; D is unclear. Looked up from germline, CDR1 is SGHRS and CDR2 is YFSETQ. V was trimmed by 1 base and J by 8 bases, leaving 15 bases between them. This CDR3 spans 15 amino acids. For the CDR3, the DNA is TGCGCCAGCAGCTTGAGGGCGGCGGGTGGAGAAAAACTGTTTTTT. Protein: CASSLRAAGGEKLFF.

There are a few counts of this clone. J is TRBJ1-2 and V is TRBV11-2; D is unclear. The germline V gene encodes CDR1 SGHAT and CDR2 FQNNGV. The CDR3 runs to 16 residues. Trimming removed 0 bases at V and 4 bases at J, with 15 bases between. CDR3 nucleotide sequence: TGTGCCAGCAGCTTAGATGGGCAGGCAGTTTCCTATGGCTACACCTTC. It translates to CASSLDGQAVSYGYTF.

The gene calls are TRBV5-1 and TRBJ2-3; maybe TRBD2 (7 bases). Germline lookup yields CDR1 SGHRS and CDR2 YFSETQ. The CDR3 spans 18 residues. V lost 0 bases and J 1 base, leaving 18 bases between the germline ends. The CDR3 DNA reads TGCGCCAGCAGCTTGGGTGTGGGAGGGACATCGGGCACAGATACGCAGTATTTT. Protein: CASSLGVGGTSGTDTQYF.

In its sample, this clone was seen a few times. This chain uses TRBV4-3 with TRBJ2-3; TRBD1 matches 9 bases. Losses at the gene ends were 3 bases for V and 1 base for J; bases not matched to a gene: 5. Germline V gene data show CDR1 as LGHNA and CDR2 as YSLEER. The CDR3 sequence is 16 residues long. The CDR3 reads CASSQGWTGGTDTQYF. The DNA of the CDR3 is TGCGCCAGCAGCCAGGGTTGGACAGGGGGCACAGATACGCAGTATTTT.

The chain is built from TRBV4-1 and TRBJ2-7; TRBD2 matches 8 bases. The germline gives CDR1 MGHRA, CDR2 YSYEKL. Trimming took 4 bases from V and 1 from J; bases not matched to a gene: 9. CDR3 length equals 16 residues. CDR3 DNA: TGCGCCAGCAGCCCTTTCTCCGGACTAGCATCCTACGAGCAGTACTTC. This encodes CASSPFSGLASYEQYF.

V usage is TRBV19 and J usage is TRBJ1-2, with D perhaps TRBD1 (5 bases). Trimming took off 4 bases at V and 8 bases at J, with 14 bases between the two ends. The CDR3 length is 13 residues. CDR1 and CDR2 (germline): LNHDA, SQIVND (reference sequence). CDR3 nucleotides: TGTGCCAGTAGTAGGGTGGACACTTCGGGCTACACCTTC. Its translation is CASSRVDTSGYTF.

This clone was found a few times. This rearrangement joins TRBV11-2 to TRBJ1-4; 7 bases are a match to TRBD1. The germline V gene has CDR1 SGHAT and CDR2 FQNNGV. V gave up 1 base and J gave up 8 bases; unmatched junction bases: 4. The CDR3 covers 14 residues. CDR3 protein: CASSLGQGREKLFF. Written as DNA, the CDR3 is TGTGCCAGCAGCTTAGGACAGGGAAGGGAAAAACTGTTTTTT.

The chain has TRBV29-1 and TRBJ2-3; 11 nucleotides agree with TRBD2. CDR3 length: 15 amino acids. Germline V CDR1 and CDR2: SQVTM, ANQGSEA. V dropped 6 bases and J dropped 2; count of bases not matched to a gene: 7. Here the CDR3 reads CSVPTSGGTTDTQYF. The CDR3 nucleotides are TGCAGCGTACCCACTAGCGGGGGAACCACAGATACGCAGTATTTT.

This clone was seen more than once but under ten times. The chain joins TRBV5-4 to TRBJ1-1, with D unresolved. V lost 0 bases and J 4 bases, leaving 10 bases between the germline ends. The CDR3 consists of 14 residues. CDR1 is SGHNT and CDR2 is YYREEE in the germline V gene (reference sequence). CDR3 residues: CASSLEREATEAFF. CDR3 DNA sequence: TGTGCCAGCAGCTTGGAGCGAGAAGCCACTGAAGCTTTCTTT.

The rearrangement uses TRBV6-5 and TRBJ2-7, with D unresolved. The V gene lost 6 bases and the J gene lost 3 bases, with 15 bases spanning the gap. CDR3 size: 14 residues. Germline lookup yields CDR1 MNHEY and CDR2 SVGAGI. CDR3 coding DNA: TGTGCCAGCAGCTCCGGGTCCCAACACTACGAGCAGTACTTC. Encoded protein: CASSSGSQHYEQYF.

The genes are TRBV6-4 and TRBJ2-3; D is perhaps TRBD2 (6 bases). The CDR3 runs 15 residues. Germline CDR1 is MRHNA and CDR2 is SNTAGT. The V gene lost 4 bases and the J gene lost 0 bases, with 11 bases spanning the gap. The CDR3 DNA sequence: TGTGCCAGCAGTGCCGGGACTTATAGCACAGATACGCAGTATTTT. Protein: CASSAGTYSTDTQYF.